Below, 15 T cell receptor beta chains from the same sample are listed, as sequenced in a study of spatial heterogeneity in lung cancer. General study points: It was found that expanded intratumoral alpha and beta TCR counts tracked tumor mutation counts.

Time point denoted: sample taken at primary tumor resection. These receptors have no known antigen. Using its own MiXCR run on the 5' RACE reads, TCRdb lists one record per CDR3 protein. The sample carries around 7,000 distinct CDR3 sequences, more than 13% recorded once. Source: lung tumor tissue, taken at surgery. These receptors were taken from a female donor with early-stage non-small cell lung cancer.

By proportion, this clonotype is medium-sized (0.01 to 0.1%). The chain employs TRBV7-6 and TRBJ2-2, with TRBD1 as a possible D gene (7 bases). Germline loops: CDR1 SGHVS, CDR2 FNYEAQ. V lost 4 bases and J lost 4, with 19 bases in between. There are 17 residues in the CDR3. In nucleotides, the CDR3 is TGTGCCAGCAGCTCGCGACCCAGGGGGGTTTCCACCGGGGAGCTGTTTTTT. Its translation: CASSSRPRGVSTGELFF.

Relative to its sample, this clonotype is medium-sized. The chain is built from TRBV4-2 and TRBJ1-1; TRBD1 matches at 10 bases. Germline V gene data show CDR1 as LGHNA and CDR2 as YNFKEQ. The junction had 15 bases not matched to a gene; V was cut back by 3 bases and J by 5 bases. This CDR3 spans 18 amino acids. The CDR3 protein is CASSQSFGTGARKTEAFF. The CDR3 nucleotides read TGTGCCAGCAGCCAGTCCTTTGGGACAGGGGCGCGGAAGACTGAAGCTTTCTTT.

This clonotype ranks as medium-sized (0.01 to 0.1%). The rearrangement uses TRBV6-2 or TRBV6-3 and TRBJ1-5; no clear D gene. CDR1 MNHEY and CDR2 SVGEGT come from the germline V gene. The CDR3 loop spans 15 amino acids. Deletions cut 2 bases from V and 2 bases from J, with 10 bases between. CDR3 nucleotides: TGTGCCAGCAGTTACCAGAGAGCGGGCAATCAGCCCCAGCATTTT. It translates to CASSYQRAGNQPQHF.

By share of the sample, this clonotype is medium-sized. The chain joins TRBV5-5 to TRBJ1-4, with D possibly matching TRBD1 (6 bases). Germline V gene data show CDR1 as SGHKS and CDR2 as YYEKEE (reference sequence). The CDR3 spans 14 residues. With 5 bases removed from V and 8 bases from J, the gap between germline ends came to 16 bases. Here the CDR3 reads CASSSRTEGEKLFF. CDR3 coding DNA: TGTGCCAGCAGTTCTCGGACAGAGGGAGAAAAACTGTTTTTT.

The gene calls are TRBV27 and TRBJ1-5, with D possibly TRBD1 on 5 matching bases. The CDR3 spans 15 residues. In germline, CDR1 is MNHEY, CDR2 SMNVEV (reference sequence). V gave up 4 bases and J gave up 9 bases, with 19 bases separating them. The CDR3 DNA is TGTGCCAGCAGTTCCGGAGGGCAGGGAGGGTGGCCCCAGCATTTT. Residues: CASSSGGQGGWPQHF.

This clonotype appeared a single time. The chain couples TRBV2 to TRBJ1-5; 11 bases align to TRBD1. The CDR3 covers 15 residues. Germline V lookup: CDR1 SNHLY, CDR2 FYNNEI. The trim removed 7 bases at V and 5 bases at J, leaving 7 bases unmatched. As DNA, the CDR3 is TGTGCCAGCACCGGGACAGGGGGTCTGGATCAGCCCCAGCATTTT. Translating gives CASTGTGGLDQPQHF.

Relative to its sample, this clonotype is medium-sized. The chain recombines TRBV12-3 or TRBV12-4 with TRBJ2-7; either TRBD1 or TRBD2 may supply D (5 bases each). Trimming removed 8 bases at V and 6 bases at J, with 14 bases between. The CDR3 is 12 amino acids. The CDR3 protein is CASQKQAGEQYF. For the CDR3, the DNA is TGTGCCAGCCAGAAACAGGCGGGCGAGCAGTACTTC.

By share of the sample, this clonotype is medium-sized. The CDR3 sequence is CAWSKTSGNEQFF. For the CDR3, the DNA is TGTGCCTGGAGTAAGACTAGCGGGAATGAGCAGTTCTTC. This sequence joins TRBV30 and TRBJ2-1; 10 nucleotides line up with TRBD2. Germline CDR1 is GTSNPN and CDR2 is SVGIG (reference sequence). The CDR3 is made up of 13 amino acids. With 2 bases clipped from V and 7 bases from J, the junction kept 2 bases outside the gene matches.

This clonotype was found many times. The gene calls are TRBV7-9 and TRBJ1-1; possibly TRBD1 for D (6 bases). V was clipped by 3 bases and J by 5 bases, with 16 bases between them. The germline CDR1 and CDR2 sequences are SEHNR and FQNEAQ (reference sequence). The CDR3 length is 15 residues. Written as DNA, the CDR3 is TGTGCCAGCAGCTTCGGACAGTCTCCTAAAACTGAAGCTTTCTTT. Encoded protein: CASSFGQSPKTEAFF.

Many counts were recorded for this clonotype. The rearrangement links TRBV18 to TRBJ1-1, with a possible D match to TRBD1 (5 bases). Trimming removed 7 bases from V and 1 base from J, with 19 bases in between. The CDR3 length is 16 residues. CDR1 KGHSH and CDR2 LQKENI come from the germline V gene. The CDR3 nucleotides read TGTGCCAGCTTCCCGTTACCGACAGTGCAGAACACTGAAGCTTTCTTT. This translates into CASFPLPTVQNTEAFF.

This clonotype has ten or more counts. This rearrangement joins TRBV6-6 to TRBJ1-2; no clear D gene. The CDR3 is made up of 12 amino acids. Trimming removed 2 bases from V and 4 bases from J, with 5 bases in between. CDR1 MNHNY and CDR2 SVGAGI come from the germline V gene (reference sequence). CDR3 loop: CASSYASYGYTF. The CDR3 bases are TGTGCCAGCAGTTACGCCTCCTATGGCTACACCTTC.

This clonotype counts as medium-sized. This chain connects TRBV6-5 to TRBJ1-1, with D uncertain. Between the trimmed V and J ends, which lost 5 bases and 11 bases, there was a span of 18 bases. There are 13 residues in the CDR3. Germline assignment: CDR1 MNHEY and CDR2 SVGAGI. CDR3 bases: TGTGCCAGCAGTGACTTAAGCCCCTCGAGGGCTTTCTTT. It yields the protein CASSDLSPSRAFF.

By proportion, this clonotype is medium-sized. This sequence joins TRBV12-3 or TRBV12-4 and TRBJ1-2, with D unresolved. This CDR3 is built from 13 residues. Trimming took 5 bases from V and 4 from J, leaving 11 bases between them. In DNA, the CDR3 is TGTGCCAGCAGTCTACAGCATTCCTATGGCTACACCTTC. It codes for CASSLQHSYGYTF.

Sample share makes this clonotype large. The chain carries TRBV9 and TRBJ2-5; TRBD2 matches at 12 bases. The germline gives CDR1 SGDLS, CDR2 YYNGEE. Trimming cost V 0 bases and J 5 bases; bases outside gene matches: 5. The CDR3 covers 16 residues. The CDR3 spells CASSVAVGTSGETQYF. The CDR3 DNA follows: TGTGCCAGCAGCGTAGCGGTCGGGACTAGCGGGGAGACCCAGTACTTC.

In this sample, this clonotype turned up many times. V gene TRBV5-5 combines with J gene TRBJ2-3; D unclear. Trimming removed 1 base from V and 4 bases from J, with 10 bases in between. The CDR3 is 14 amino acids. The V gene's germline CDR1 is SGHKS and CDR2 YYEKEE (reference sequence). The CDR3 loop is CASSLFGIADTQYF. The CDR3, as DNA: TGTGCCAGCAGCTTGTTTGGGATTGCAGATACGCAGTATTTT.